Shown below are 8 T cell receptor beta chains from a single sample sequenced in a study of T cell repertoires in cytomegalovirus infection. MiXCR, run by TCRdb on the reads, gives a single entry per CDR3 protein. The repertoire holds 250,000 to 300,000 distinct CDR3 sequences, with around 20% as singletons. Their antigens remain unidentified. The specimen was cultured PBMCs, collected from culture after CMV antigen stimulation. The origin of the receptors is a human donor in good health (CMV status not recorded). Some clones in this sample may be carry-over from other donors' samples.

The V gene is TRBV12-3 or TRBV12-4, the J gene TRBJ1-1; D remains unclear. V was shortened by 6 bases and J by 0 bases, with 8 bases between the two germline ends. This CDR3 is built from 13 residues. Here the CDR3 reads CASRNQVNTEAFF. CDR3 nucleotide sequence: TGTGCCAGCAGGAACCAGGTGAACACTGAAGCTTTCTTT.

This clonotype was recorded a few times. V gene TRBV6-8 combines with J gene TRBJ1-4, with no clear D. CDR1 and CDR2 from the germline V gene are MNHGY and SAAAGT. CDR3 length equals 15 residues. V dropped 0 bases and J dropped 12 bases, with 17 bases sitting between them. The CDR3 coding sequence is TGTGCCAGCAGTTACTCGGGCCGGCCGAATGCGGAACTGTTTTTT. Protein sequence: CASSYSGRPNAELFF.

V is TRBV7-2 and J is TRBJ2-7, with 7 nucleotides matching TRBD1. Germline CDR1 SGHTA, CDR2 FQGNSA. V shed 5 bases, J shed 5 bases, and the junction held 12 bases outside the gene matches. The CDR3 totals 15 residues. The CDR3 protein is CASSVPDTGVDEQYV. CDR3 bases: TGTGCCAGCAGCGTACCGGATACAGGGGTCGACGAGCAGTACGTC.

This chain joins TRBV7-2 and TRBJ2-5; 8 nucleotides agree with TRBD2. The germline V gene has CDR1 SGHTA and CDR2 FQGNSA. V trimming: 3 bases; J trimming: 4 bases; junction bases outside the gene matches: 4. The CDR3 has 14 residues. CDR3 sequence reads: CASSLTGGPETQYF. As DNA, the CDR3 is TGTGCCAGCAGCTTGACGGGAGGGCCAGAGACCCAGTACTTC.

The chain is built from TRBV20-1 and TRBJ1-2; D uncertain. Trimming took 0 bases from V and 2 from J, leaving 7 bases between them. Germline CDR1 is DFQATT and CDR2 is SNEGSKA (reference sequence). The CDR3 runs 13 residues. The DNA of the CDR3 is TGCAGTGCTAGAGATACCCAAAACTATGGCTACACCTTC. Translation gives CSARDTQNYGYTF.

The J gene is TRBJ2-5, the V gene TRBV20-1; tentative D call: TRBD2 (6 bases). Trimming cost V 3 bases and J 0 bases, with 20 bases left between them. The CDR3 runs 17 residues. Germline V gene data show CDR1 as DFQATT and CDR2 as SNEGSKA (reference sequence). CDR3 coding DNA: TGCAGTGCTAGGGTTCTAGCGCCGGACGGGTACCAAGAGACCCAGTACTTC. Translating gives CSARVLAPDGYQETQYF.

This clonotype was detected many times. V and J are TRBV7-2 and TRBJ2-3; TRBD1 might be the D (6 bases). Trimming took off 6 bases at V and 1 base at J, with 17 bases between the two ends. Germline assignment: CDR1 SGHTA and CDR2 FQGNSA. The CDR3 contains 16 residues. The CDR3 reads CASSTGPPSGTDTQYF. DNA of the CDR3: TGTGCCAGCAGTACAGGGCCCCCGTCTGGCACAGATACGCAGTATTTT.

The genes are TRBV5-1 and TRBJ1-6, with 8 bases that match TRBD1. In germline, CDR1 is SGHRS, CDR2 YFSETQ. The CDR3 is made up of 15 amino acids. J lost 7 bases, V lost 4 bases, and 7 bases had no gene match. The CDR3 protein is CASSPEQGGNSPLHF. CDR3 coding DNA: TGCGCCAGCAGCCCGGAACAGGGGGGAAATTCACCCCTCCACTTT.